This T cell receptor (beta chain) was recorded in a study of radiation and T cells in renal cell carcinoma. Study-wide points: Irradiated tumors held more dominant CDR3 motifs than control tumors.

This sample's treatment: treatment-naive control, cytoreductive nephrectomy. This clone is medium-sized. Its antigen is undetermined. Libraries were prepared by immunoSEQ multiplex PCR; TCRdb keeps only in-frame clonotypes and omits some of them. The data contain over 15,000 clones, 58% of them seen just once; the ten biggest clones take up roughly 8.7%. The TCR was taken from a man aged 35 to 55 with renal cell carcinoma. Specimen: tumor tissue, collected from a patient whose treatment was nephrectomy without radiotherapy.

Here the CDR3 DNA reads TGTGCCAGTAGTATGACAGGGACAAACACTGAAGCTTTCTTT. Translated: CASSMTGTNTEAFF. V is TRBV19 and J is TRBJ1-1; 7 bases match TRBD1. V was pared by 3 bases and J by 2 bases, with 3 bases of the junction left unmatched. This CDR3 is 14 amino acids long. CDR1 and CDR2 (germline): LNHDA, SQIVND (reference sequence).